Below are 2 T cell receptor beta chains sequenced from a single sample in a study of blood T cell repertoires in COVID-19. Only in-frame clones appear in the TCRdb table, and some are missing; sequencing was by immunoSEQ multiplex PCR. The data contain around 250,000 clones, less than 85% of them singletons. Source material: peripheral blood. The origin of the receptors is a young woman with acute or convalescent COVID-19.

A single count supports this clone. The rearrangement links TRBV19 to TRBJ1-2, with 8 bases fitting TRBD1. This CDR3 spans 14 amino acids. J gave up 7 bases and V 4 bases, and 8 bases lay outside the gene matches. CDR1 and CDR2 (germline): LNHDA, SQIVND (reference sequence). This chain's CDR3 is CASSRGQESGGYTF. As DNA, the CDR3 is TGTGCCAGTAGTAGGGGACAGGAGTCTGGTGGCTACACCTTC.

Regarding this clone: One junction end disagrees with the germline gene, perhaps due to a read error. The gene calls are TRBV6-4 and TRBJ2-1; 9 nucleotides agree with TRBD2. This CDR3 has 15 residues. CDR1 and CDR2 (germline): MRHNA, SNTAGT. The CDR3 sequence is CASREGAGGYNEQFF. The CDR3 DNA reads as TGTGCCAGCCGTGAGGGGGCGGGAGGGTACAATGAGCAGTTCTTC.